One T cell receptor beta chain is described in this entry. This sample is part of a study of blood T cell repertoires in COVID-19. Method: immunoSEQ multiplex PCR; TCRdb's copy keeps in-frame clones and lacks some. This table holds roughly 100,000 clones, roughly 84% found once. The specimen was peripheral blood. This clonotype was sampled from a man in his 60s with acute or convalescent COVID-19.

CDR3 region: CASSYSGGGNQPQHF. The CDR3 nucleotides read TGTGCCAGCAGTTACTCGGGGGGGGGCAATCAGCCCCAGCATTTT. The chain links TRBV6-5 to TRBJ1-5, with a tentative D call TRBD1 (5 bases). The germline V and J ends were trimmed by 0 bases and 2 bases, with 8 bases remaining between them. CDR3 length: 15 residues. The germline CDR1 and CDR2 sequences are MNHEY and SVGAGI.